A selection of T cell receptor beta chains follows, all from one sample in a study of CD8 T cells in ankylosing spondylitis. TCRdb recomputed calls from the 5' RACE reads with MiXCR, one row per CDR3 protein. The sample has approximately 540,000 distinct CDR3 sequences, 10% to 15% seen once. The sequenced material came from blood, either unsorted or a sorted T cell fraction (not recorded which). All receptors derive from a male donor with ankylosing spondylitis. The CDR3 runs from the conserved cysteine through the conserved F or W. A D gene is named only where the DNA matches it firmly. Clone size is given for some rows only: seen once, a few or many times, or a class if the clone is expanded.

J: TRBJ1-1; size: few; D: .; V: TRBV20-1; length: 11; DNA: TGCAGTGCTAAAGCTCGGACTGAAGCTTTCTTT; CDR3: CSAKARTEAFF
J: TRBJ2-1; size: few; D: .; V: TRBV5-6; length: 17; DNA: TGTGCCAGCAGCTTGGTATCGGGAGCACGACGTTACAATGAGCAGTTCTTC; CDR3: CASSLVSGARRYNEQFF
J: TRBJ1-2; size: .; D: .; V: TRBV7-8; length: 14; DNA: TGTGCCAGCAGCTTAGCCCGCGGGGGTTTTGGCTACACCTTC; CDR3: CASSLARGGFGYTF
J: TRBJ1-1; size: .; D: .; V: TRBV4-2; length: 15; DNA: TGTGCCAGCAGACCTGGCGGTACAGCCAACACTGAAGCTTTCTTT; CDR3: CASRPGGTANTEAFF
J: TRBJ2-1; size: few; D: .; V: TRBV11-2; length: 15; DNA: TGTGCCAGCAGCTTTATGAGGGGCGCGAACAATGAGCAGTTCTTC; CDR3: CASSFMRGANNEQFF
J: TRBJ1-2; size: .; D: .; V: TRBV3-1; length: 13; DNA: TGTGCCAGCAGCCTACAGGTCTCTAGAGGCTACACCTTC; CDR3: CASSLQVSRGYTF
J: TRBJ2-6; size: few; D: .; V: TRBV4-2; length: 15; DNA: TGTGCCGGGGGCGGCAGCATCTCTGGGGCCAACGTCCTGACTTTC; CDR3: CAGGGSISGANVLTF
J: TRBJ1-5; size: few; D: .; V: TRBV5-1; length: 15; DNA: TGCGCCAGCAGCGCGGACGGCTATAGCAATCAGCCCCAGCATTTT; CDR3: CASSADGYSNQPQHF
J: TRBJ1-1; size: .; D: .; V: TRBV2; length: 13; DNA: TGTGCCAGCAGTCCTAGGTCAGGGTTCTACCCACTCTTT; CDR3: CASSPRSGFYPLF
J: TRBJ2-1; size: .; D: .; V: TRBV19; length: 14; DNA: TGTGCCAGTAGTATAGGGGACTCCTACAATGAGCAGTTCTTC; CDR3: CASSIGDSYNEQFF
J: TRBJ2-1; size: many; D: TRBD2; V: TRBV11-2; length: 14; DNA: TGTGCCAGCAGCTTAGGAGCCGTCGGGAGGGGGCAGTTCTTC; CDR3: CASSLGAVGRGQFF
J: TRBJ2-3; size: many; D: .; V: TRBV20-1; length: 16; DNA: TGCAGTGCTAGAGAACTTAGCGGTTTCCCCACAGATACGCAGTATTTT; CDR3: CSARELSGFPTDTQYF
J: TRBJ2-1; size: few; D: .; V: TRBV7-9; length: 12; DNA: TGTGCCAGCAGCTTTAACCCCAATGAGCAGTTCTTC; CDR3: CASSFNPNEQFF
J: TRBJ2-1; size: many; D: TRBD2; V: TRBV24-1; length: 19; DNA: TGTGCCACCAGTGATACCGGACTAGCGGGCCGGAGCTCCTACAATGAGCAGTTCTTC; CDR3: CATSDTGLAGRSSYNEQFF
J: TRBJ1-1; size: few; D: TRBD1; V: TRBV6-5; length: 15; DNA: TGTGCCAGCAGTTACACGGACAGGGCGAACACTGAAGCTTTCTTT; CDR3: CASSYTDRANTEAFF
J: TRBJ2-5; size: .; D: .; V: TRBV4-1; length: 15; DNA: TGCGCCAGCAGCCAGCAACGGATGGCGGGGGAGACCCAGTACTTC; CDR3: CASSQQRMAGETQYF
J: TRBJ2-5; size: .; D: TRBD2; V: TRBV4-1; length: 15; DNA: TGCGCCAGCAGCCAAGATAGCGGGATCAAGGAGACCCAGTACTTC; CDR3: CASSQDSGIKETQYF
J: TRBJ1-4; size: .; D: .; V: TRBV6-1; length: 13; DNA: TGTGCCAGCAGTGTGTGGCTAGTTGAAAAACTGTTTTTT; CDR3: CASSVWLVEKLFF
J: TRBJ1-1; size: few; D: .; V: TRBV6-7; length: 15; DNA: TGTGCCAGCAGTTACCGGCGGCCACGGAGTGGTGAAGCTTTCTTT; CDR3: CASSYRRPRSGEAFF
J: TRBJ1-2; size: few; D: .; V: TRBV5-1; length: 12; DNA: TGCGCCAGCAGTGAGGGGAACTATGGCTACACCTTC; CDR3: CASSEGNYGYTF
J: TRBJ1-2; size: .; D: TRBD1; V: TRBV7-9; length: 12; DNA: TGTGCCACGACAGGGGACGACTATGGCTACACCTTC; CDR3: CATTGDDYGYTF
J: TRBJ2-3; size: many; D: TRBD1; V: TRBV11-2; length: 14; DNA: TGTGCCAGCAGCAAGACAGGGGAAGAGGATACGCAGTATTTT; CDR3: CASSKTGEEDTQYF
J: TRBJ2-5; size: many; D: TRBD2; V: TRBV12-3/TRBV12-4; length: 15; DNA: TGTGCCAGCAGTATGACGGCTAGCGGGGAAGAGACCCAGTACTTC; CDR3: CASSMTASGEETQYF
J: TRBJ2-1; size: many; D: .; V: TRBV20-1; length: 15; DNA: TGCAGTGCTAGATCTCTCATAAAGGGGCTCAATGAGCAGTTCTTC; CDR3: CSARSLIKGLNEQFF